The text below deals with one TCR beta chain. Germline V lookup: CDR1 SGHNT, CDR2 YYREEE (reference sequence). V shed 4 bases, J shed 1 base, and the junction held 8 bases outside the gene matches. The CDR3 is made up of 15 amino acids. TCRdb's table, derived via immunoSEQ multiplex PCR, lists solely in-frame clones and lacks some. The profile covers roughly 380,000 clones, with roughly nine tenths appearing a single time and under 5% taken by the ten largest. Seattle enrolled patients during active infection and tracked them longitudinally. The sample comes from a study of blood T cell repertoires in COVID-19. Study at large: From T cells, B-cell-depleted T cells, or PBMCs came the material, which was cDNA or gDNA.

Sequencing was performed on peripheral blood. The source of this sequence is a woman in her sixties or seventies with COVID-19, enrolled during active disease. The chain couples TRBV5-4 to TRBJ2-7, with 7 bases that match TRBD1. The CDR3 reads CASSKTGAKSYEQYF. DNA of the CDR3: TGTGCCAGCAGCAAAACAGGGGCGAAATCCTACGAGCAGTACTTC. The complete variable domain, with remaining parts taken from reference TRBV5-4 and TRBJ2-7, reads ETGVTQSPTHLIKTRGQQVTLRCSSQSGHNTVSWYQQALGQGPQFIFQYYREEENGRGNFPPRFSGLQFPNYSSELNVNALELDDSALYLCASSKTGAKSYEQYFGPGTRLTVT.